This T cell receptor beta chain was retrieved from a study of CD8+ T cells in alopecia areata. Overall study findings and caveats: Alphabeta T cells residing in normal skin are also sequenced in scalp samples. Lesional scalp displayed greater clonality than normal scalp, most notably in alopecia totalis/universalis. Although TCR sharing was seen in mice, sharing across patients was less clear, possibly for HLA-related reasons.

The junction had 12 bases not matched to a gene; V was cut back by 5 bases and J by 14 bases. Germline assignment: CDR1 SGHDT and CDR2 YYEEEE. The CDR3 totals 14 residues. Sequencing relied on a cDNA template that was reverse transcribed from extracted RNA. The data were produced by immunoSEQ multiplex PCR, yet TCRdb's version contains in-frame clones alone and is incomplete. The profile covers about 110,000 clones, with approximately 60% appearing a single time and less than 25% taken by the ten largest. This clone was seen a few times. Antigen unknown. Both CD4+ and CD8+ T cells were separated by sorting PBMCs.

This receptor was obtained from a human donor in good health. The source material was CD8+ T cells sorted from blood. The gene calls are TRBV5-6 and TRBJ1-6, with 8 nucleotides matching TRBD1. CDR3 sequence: CASSPGTGPKALHF. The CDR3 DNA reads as TGTGCCAGCAGTCCCGGGACAGGACCTAAGGCCCTCCACTTT.